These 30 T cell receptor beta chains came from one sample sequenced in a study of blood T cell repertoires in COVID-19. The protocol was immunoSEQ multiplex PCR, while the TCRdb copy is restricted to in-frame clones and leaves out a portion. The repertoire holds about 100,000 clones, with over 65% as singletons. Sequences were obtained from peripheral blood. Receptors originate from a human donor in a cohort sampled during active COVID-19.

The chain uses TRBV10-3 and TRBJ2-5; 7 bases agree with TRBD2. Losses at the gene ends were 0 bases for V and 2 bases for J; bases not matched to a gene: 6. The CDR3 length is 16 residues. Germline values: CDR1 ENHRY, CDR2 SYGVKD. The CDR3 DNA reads TGTGCCATCAGTGAGTCAATAGCTAGCGGTCAAGAGACCCAGTACTTC. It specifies CAISESIASGQETQYF.

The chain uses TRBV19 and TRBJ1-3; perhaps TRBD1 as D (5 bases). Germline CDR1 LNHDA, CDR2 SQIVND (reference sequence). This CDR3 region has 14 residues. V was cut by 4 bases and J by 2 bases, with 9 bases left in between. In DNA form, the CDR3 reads TGTGCCAGTAGTACAGGGTCAACTGGAAACACCATATATTTT. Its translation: CASSTGSTGNTIYF.

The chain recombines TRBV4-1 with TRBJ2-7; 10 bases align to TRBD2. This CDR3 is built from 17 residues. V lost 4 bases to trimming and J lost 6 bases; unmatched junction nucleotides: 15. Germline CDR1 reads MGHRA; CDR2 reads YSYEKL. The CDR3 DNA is TGCGCCAGCAGCCTAACCCCTTCGCTAGCGGGAGCGGGCGAGCAGTACTTC. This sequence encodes CASSLTPSLAGAGEQYF.

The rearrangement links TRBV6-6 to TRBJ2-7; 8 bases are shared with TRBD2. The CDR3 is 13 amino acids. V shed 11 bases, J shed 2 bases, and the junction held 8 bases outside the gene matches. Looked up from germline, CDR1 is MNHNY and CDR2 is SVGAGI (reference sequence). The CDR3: CAHREREPYEQYF. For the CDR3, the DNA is TGTGCCCACAGGGAGCGGGAGCCCTACGAGCAGTACTTC.

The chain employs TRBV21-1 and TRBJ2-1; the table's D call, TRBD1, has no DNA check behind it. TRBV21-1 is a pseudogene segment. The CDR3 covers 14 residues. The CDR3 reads CASSKDSGGDEQFF. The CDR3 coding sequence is TGTGCCAGCAGCAAAGATTCAGGGGGCGATGAGCAGTTCTTC.

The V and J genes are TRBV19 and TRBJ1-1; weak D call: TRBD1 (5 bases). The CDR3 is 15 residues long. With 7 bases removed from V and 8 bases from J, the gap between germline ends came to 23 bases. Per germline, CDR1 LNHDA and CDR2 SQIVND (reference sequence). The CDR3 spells CASTPGTIFNREAFF. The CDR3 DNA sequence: TGTGCCAGTACCCCTGGAACTATTTTCAACAGGGAAGCTTTCTTT.

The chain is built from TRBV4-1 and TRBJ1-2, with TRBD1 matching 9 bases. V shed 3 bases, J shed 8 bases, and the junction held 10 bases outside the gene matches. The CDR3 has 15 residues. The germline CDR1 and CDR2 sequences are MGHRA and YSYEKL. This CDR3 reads CASSQGDRAEGGYTF. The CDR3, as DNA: TGCGCCAGCAGCCAGGGGGACAGGGCAGAAGGAGGCTACACCTTC.

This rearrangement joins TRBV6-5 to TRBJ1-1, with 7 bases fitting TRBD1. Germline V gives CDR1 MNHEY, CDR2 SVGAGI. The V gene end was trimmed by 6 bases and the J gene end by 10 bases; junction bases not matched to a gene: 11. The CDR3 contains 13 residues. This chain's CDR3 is CASRTAGTEGAFF. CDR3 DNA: TGTGCCAGCAGGACAGCCGGGACAGAGGGAGCTTTCTTT.

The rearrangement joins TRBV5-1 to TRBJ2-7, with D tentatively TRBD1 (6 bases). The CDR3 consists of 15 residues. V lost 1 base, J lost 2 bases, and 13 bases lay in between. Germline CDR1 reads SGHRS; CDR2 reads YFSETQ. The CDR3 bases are TGCGCCAGCAGCTTGTTGTCAGGGGAGACCTACGAGCAGTACTTC. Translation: CASSLLSGETYEQYF. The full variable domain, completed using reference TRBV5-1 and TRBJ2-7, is KAGVTQTPRYLIKTRGQQVTLSCSPISGHRSVSWYQQTPGQGLQFLFEYFSETQRNKGNFPGRFSGRQFSNSRSEMNVSTLELGDSALYLCASSLLSGETYEQYFGPGTRLTVT.

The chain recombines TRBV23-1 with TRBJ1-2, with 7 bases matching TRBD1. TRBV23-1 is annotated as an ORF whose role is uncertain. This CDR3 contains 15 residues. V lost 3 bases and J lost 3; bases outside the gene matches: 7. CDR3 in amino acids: CASSHERQGYYGYTF. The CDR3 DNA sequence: TGCGCCAGCAGTCACGAAAGACAGGGCTACTATGGCTACACCTTC.

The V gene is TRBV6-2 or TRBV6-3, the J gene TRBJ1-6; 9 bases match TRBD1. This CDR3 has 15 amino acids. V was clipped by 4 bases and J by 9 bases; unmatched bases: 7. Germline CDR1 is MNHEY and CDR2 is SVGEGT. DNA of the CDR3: TGTGCCAGCAGTTCGGGACAGGGAGGGAGTTCACCCCTCCACTTT. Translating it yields CASSSGQGGSSPLHF.

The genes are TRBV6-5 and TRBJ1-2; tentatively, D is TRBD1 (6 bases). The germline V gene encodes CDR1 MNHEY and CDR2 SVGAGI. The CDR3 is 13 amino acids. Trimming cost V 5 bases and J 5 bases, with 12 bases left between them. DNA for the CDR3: TGTGCCAGCAGTCCGGGACAAGTGTATGGCTACACCTTC. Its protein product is CASSPGQVYGYTF.

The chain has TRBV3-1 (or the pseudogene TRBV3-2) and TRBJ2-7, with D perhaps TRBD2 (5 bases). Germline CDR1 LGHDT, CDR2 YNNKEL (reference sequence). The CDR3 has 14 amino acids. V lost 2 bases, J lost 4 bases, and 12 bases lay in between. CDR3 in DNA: TGTGCCAGCAGCCAAAGTGGCGGGTTATACGAGCAGTACTTC. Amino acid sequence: CASSQSGGLYEQYF.

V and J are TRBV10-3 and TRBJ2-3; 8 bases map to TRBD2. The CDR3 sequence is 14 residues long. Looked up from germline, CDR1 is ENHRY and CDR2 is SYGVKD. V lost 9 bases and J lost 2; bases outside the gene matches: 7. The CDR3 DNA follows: TGTGCCATTGGTAGCGGGGCTCTCACAGATACGCAGTATTTT. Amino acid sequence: CAIGSGALTDTQYF.

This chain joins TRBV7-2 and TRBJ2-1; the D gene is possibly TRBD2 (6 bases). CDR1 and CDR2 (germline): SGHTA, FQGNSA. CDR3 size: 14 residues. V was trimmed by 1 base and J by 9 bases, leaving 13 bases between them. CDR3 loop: CASSLGFVSGEQFF. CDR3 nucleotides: TGTGCCAGCAGCTTAGGCTTCGTTAGCGGTGAGCAGTTCTTC.

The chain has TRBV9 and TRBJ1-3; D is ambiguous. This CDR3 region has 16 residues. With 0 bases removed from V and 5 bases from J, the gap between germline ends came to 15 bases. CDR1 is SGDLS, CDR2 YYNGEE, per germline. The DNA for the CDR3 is TGTGCCAGCAGCGTAGGGGGAGGATGGATACGAAACACCATATATTTT. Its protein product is CASSVGGGWIRNTIYF.

This CDR3 is CASSPMWTEAFF. The CDR3, as DNA: TGTGCCAGCAGCCCTATGTGGACTGAAGCTTTCTTT. The gene calls are TRBV11-2 and TRBJ1-1; the D is unclear. Trimming removed 5 bases at V and 5 bases at J, with 9 bases between. This CDR3 is built from 12 residues. In germline, CDR1 is SGHAT, CDR2 FQNNGV.

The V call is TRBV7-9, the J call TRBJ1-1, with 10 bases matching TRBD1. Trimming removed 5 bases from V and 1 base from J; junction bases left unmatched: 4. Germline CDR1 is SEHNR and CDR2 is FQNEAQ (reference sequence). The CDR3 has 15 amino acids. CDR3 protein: CASSPTGGGNTEAFF. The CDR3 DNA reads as TGTGCCAGCAGCCCGACAGGGGGCGGGAACACTGAAGCTTTCTTT.

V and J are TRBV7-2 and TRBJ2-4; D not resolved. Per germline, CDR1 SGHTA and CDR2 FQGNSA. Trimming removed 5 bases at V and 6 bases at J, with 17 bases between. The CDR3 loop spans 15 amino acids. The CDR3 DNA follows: TGTGCCAGCAGCCCCCCTAGTTTTGATAGAAACATTCAGTACTTC. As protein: CASSPPSFDRNIQYF.

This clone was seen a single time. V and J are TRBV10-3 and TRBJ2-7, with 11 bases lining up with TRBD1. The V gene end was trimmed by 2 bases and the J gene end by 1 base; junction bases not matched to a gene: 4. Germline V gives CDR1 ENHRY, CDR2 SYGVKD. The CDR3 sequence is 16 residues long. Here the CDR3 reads CAISEAGQGVSYEQYF. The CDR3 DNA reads TGTGCCATCAGTGAGGCGGGACAGGGGGTATCCTACGAGCAGTACTTC.

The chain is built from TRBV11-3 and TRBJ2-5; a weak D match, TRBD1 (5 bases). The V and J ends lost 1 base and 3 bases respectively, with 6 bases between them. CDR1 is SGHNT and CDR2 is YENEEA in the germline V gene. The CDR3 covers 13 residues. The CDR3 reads CASSLGQKETQYF. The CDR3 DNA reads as TGTGCCAGCAGCTTAGGACAGAAAGAGACCCAGTACTTC.

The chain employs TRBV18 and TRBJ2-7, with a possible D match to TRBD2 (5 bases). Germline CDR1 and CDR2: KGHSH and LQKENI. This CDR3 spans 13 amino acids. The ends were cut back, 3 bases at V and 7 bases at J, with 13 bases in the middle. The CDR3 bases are TGTGCCAGCTCACCCTTAACCGAGGGAGAGCAGTACTTC. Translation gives CASSPLTEGEQYF. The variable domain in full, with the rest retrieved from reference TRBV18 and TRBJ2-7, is NAGVMQNPRHLVRRRGQEARLRCSPMKGHSHVYWYRQLPEEGLKFMVYLQKENIIDESGMPKERFSAEFPKEGPSILRIQQVVRGDSAAYFCASSPLTEGEQYFGPGTRLTVT.

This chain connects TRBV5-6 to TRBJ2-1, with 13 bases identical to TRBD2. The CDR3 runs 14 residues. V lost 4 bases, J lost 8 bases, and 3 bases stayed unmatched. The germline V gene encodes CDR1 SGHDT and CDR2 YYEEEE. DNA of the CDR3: TGTGCCAGCAGCCGACTAGCGGGGGGACATGAGCAGTTCTTC. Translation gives CASSRLAGGHEQFF.

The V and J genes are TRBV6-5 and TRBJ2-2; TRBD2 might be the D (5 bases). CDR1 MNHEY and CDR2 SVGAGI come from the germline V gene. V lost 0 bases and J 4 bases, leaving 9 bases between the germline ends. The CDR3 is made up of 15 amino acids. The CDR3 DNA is TGTGCCAGCAGTTACTCGCGGGCACCCACCGGGGAGCTGTTTTTT. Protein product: CASSYSRAPTGELFF.

CDR3 amino acids: CASSPAGVLGNTIYF. In nucleotides, the CDR3 is TGCGCCAGCAGCCCGGCAGGGGTCCTTGGAAACACCATATATTTT. This chain joins TRBV5-1 and TRBJ1-3; weak D call: TRBD1 (6 bases). The CDR3 sequence is 15 residues long. V lost 4 bases to trimming and J lost 3 bases, with 14 bases between them. CDR1 and CDR2 from the germline V gene are SGHRS and YFSETQ.

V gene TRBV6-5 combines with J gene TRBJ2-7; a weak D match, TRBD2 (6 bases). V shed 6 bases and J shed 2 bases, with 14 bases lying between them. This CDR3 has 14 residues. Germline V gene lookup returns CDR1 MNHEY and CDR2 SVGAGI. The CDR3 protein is CASSSERAPYEQYF. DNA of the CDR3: TGTGCCAGCAGCTCTGAGCGGGCCCCCTACGAGCAGTACTTC.

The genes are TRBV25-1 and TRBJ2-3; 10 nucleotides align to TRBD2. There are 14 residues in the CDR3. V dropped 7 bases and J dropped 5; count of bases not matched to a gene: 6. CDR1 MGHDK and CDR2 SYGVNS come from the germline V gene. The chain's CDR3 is CASTRTSGVDTQYF. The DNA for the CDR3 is TGTGCCAGCACTAGGACTAGCGGTGTAGATACGCAGTATTTT.

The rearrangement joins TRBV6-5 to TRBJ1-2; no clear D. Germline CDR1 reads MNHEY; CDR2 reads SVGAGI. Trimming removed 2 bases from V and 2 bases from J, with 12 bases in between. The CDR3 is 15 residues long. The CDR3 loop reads CASSYRQNTNYGYTF. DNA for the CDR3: TGTGCCAGCAGTTACCGTCAAAACACCAACTATGGCTACACCTTC.

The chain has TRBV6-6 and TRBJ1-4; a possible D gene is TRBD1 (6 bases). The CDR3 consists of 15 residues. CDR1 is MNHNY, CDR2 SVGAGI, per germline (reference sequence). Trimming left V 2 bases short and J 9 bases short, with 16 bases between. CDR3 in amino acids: CASSYLQGLDQKLFF. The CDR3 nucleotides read TGTGCCAGCAGTTACCTCCAGGGGCTGGATCAAAAACTGTTTTTT.

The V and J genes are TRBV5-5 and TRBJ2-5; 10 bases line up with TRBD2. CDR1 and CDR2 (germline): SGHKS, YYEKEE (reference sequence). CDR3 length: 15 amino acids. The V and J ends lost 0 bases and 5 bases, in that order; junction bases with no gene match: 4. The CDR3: CASSLEREGLETQYF. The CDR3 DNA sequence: TGTGCCAGCAGCTTGGAGCGGGAGGGCCTTGAGACCCAGTACTTC. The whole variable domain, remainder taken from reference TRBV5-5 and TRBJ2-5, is DAGVTQSPTHLIKTRGQQVTLRCSPISGHKSVSWYQQVLGQGPQFIFQYYEKEERGRGNFPDRFSARQFPNYSSELNVNALLLGDSALYLCASSLEREGLETQYFGPGTRLLVL.